This T cell receptor (beta chain) was found in a study of blood T cell repertoires in COVID-19. Study overall: T cells, B-cell-depleted T cells, or PBMCs provided the cDNA or gDNA that served as material.

CDR1 GTSNPN and CDR2 SVGIG come from the germline V gene (reference sequence). The CDR3 totals 15 residues. V lost 3 bases and J lost 4; bases outside the gene matches: 9. Original data processing: Quantification of nucleated cells was approximated via reference gene primer amplification. Here immunoSEQ multiplex PCR was the method, and the copy in TCRdb shows in-frame clones only, minus some. D and trimming come from the DNA, and the V and J calls and clone size come from that table. Found here are 90,000 to 120,000 clones, roughly 90% of them singletons; the top ten hold 4.9%. V and J are TRBV30 and TRBJ1-5, with TRBD1 identical over 7 bases. The sample consisted of peripheral blood. The TCR comes from a man aged 35 to 55 with active or convalescent COVID-19. The CDR3 bases are TGTGCCTGGAGCTCATTCGGGACAGCAAATCAGCCCCAGCATTTT. Translation: CAWSSFGTANQPQHF.